The sequence of this T cell receptor (beta chain) was determined in a study of blood T cell repertoires in COVID-19 (dated by TCRdb to about 2020). Regarding the complete study: Collaborator samples came from the United States, Italy and Spain and covered acute and convalescent phases of COVID-19. The material from the prospective study consisted of cDNA or gDNA derived from T cells, B-cell-depleted T cells, or PBMCs. Deeply sampled blood TCRbeta repertoires from subjects exposed to, actively infected with, or recovered from COVID-19 were included in the dataset. The repertoires were released in a freely available public database intended as a resource for research on the immune response to SARS-CoV-2. The samples were drawn from the first 160 participants of the ongoing ImmuneRACE study and from about 1,200 subjects provided by 6 global collaborators. A de-identified subject ID, COVID-19 status, age in years and sex were almost always included in the sample metadata. Where available, HLA class I and class II types were taken from metadata supplied by the sample provider and were not determined by assay-based typing. Broader findings and caveats from the paper: Clinical and demographic metadata were provided uncurated, with the amount varying by source and participant.

One collaborating source in Seattle enrolled patients while the patients were actively infected and followed the patients over time throughout the course of disease. Whole blood was collected in K2EDTA tubes by collaborating institutions according to the institutions' own protocols. For TCRbeta analysis, collaborators shipped samples as frozen whole blood, isolated PBMCs, or DNA extracted from either of those sample types. About this clone: What this receptor recognizes is not known. Base quality data are lacking; no much larger clone is found one base away.

TCRbeta CDR3 regions were amplified from genomic DNA by means of the immunoSEQ Assay, a bias-controlled multiplex PCR. The study's own analysis went as follows. Within the assay, amplification of reference gene primers was used to estimate how many nucleated cells each sample contained. Sequence reads were collapsed and filtered to measure the absolute abundance of every unique TCRbeta CDR3 rearrangement. For each sample, productive Simpson clonality was calculated by taking the square root of Simpson's diversity index across productive rearrangements. In TCRdb, the immuneACCESS table is reduced to in-frame sequences with V and J assigned. These tables do not hold every clone; where another copy was compared, an unresolved V gene accounts for under half, and the others remain unexplained. The V and J calls and clone size are taken from that table; D and trimming were inferred from the DNA. This sample holds around 470,000 clones; 80% to 90% were observed only once. Roughly 0.84% of the sample belongs to the ten largest clones.

The CDR3 holds 15 amino acids from the cysteine to the phenylalanine. Of all the DNA, just the CDR3 is kept, 45 bases in frame from base 1. Germline trimming: 2 bases from V, 5 bases from J; junction bases outside gene matches: 5. As encoded in the germline V gene, CDR1 is SGHTA while CDR2 is FQGTGA. This TCR was sampled from a young man with COVID-19, enrolled during active disease. The receptor chain draws on TRBV7-3 and TRBJ2-1, with 8 bases matching TRBD1. Specimen: peripheral blood. The DNA is TGTGCCAGCAGCTTAGGGCCGACAGGGGACAATGAGCAGTTCTTC. Translation gives CASSLGPTGDNEQFF.